This T cell receptor beta chain was recovered during a study of shared clonotypes between healthy human individuals. From germline, CDR1 is MGHDK and CDR2 SYGVNS. V shed 2 bases and J shed 4 bases, with 15 bases lying between them. The CDR3 spans 15 residues. TCRdb's table, derived via immunoSEQ multiplex PCR, lists solely in-frame clones and lacks some. This table holds about 1.1 million clones, around 77% found once. About this clone itself: Its antigen is not known.

Study observations and caveats: How much donors shared clonotypes was expected to be affected by sequencing depth.

The sample consisted of memory CD4+ T cells from PBMCs. Subset described: CD45RA-negative fraction. The chain recombines TRBV25-1 with TRBJ2-7; maybe TRBD1 (5 bases). The TCR was taken from a man between 18 and 35 years old in good health. Some clones in this sample may be carry-over from other donors' samples. The CDR3 loop is CASSEGTGGVYEQYF. In nucleotides, the CDR3 is TGTGCCAGCAGTGAAGGAACAGGTGGAGTTTACGAGCAGTACTTC.